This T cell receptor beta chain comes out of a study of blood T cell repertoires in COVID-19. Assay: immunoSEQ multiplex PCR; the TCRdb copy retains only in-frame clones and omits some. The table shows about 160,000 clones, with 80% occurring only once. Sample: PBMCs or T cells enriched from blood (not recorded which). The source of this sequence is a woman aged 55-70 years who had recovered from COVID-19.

In DNA, the CDR3 is TGTGCCAGCAGTGAACCTGGGAGTATTATTTCCTATGGCTACACCTTC. Translating it yields CASSEPGSIISYGYTF. The chain combines TRBV25-1 with TRBJ1-2; D unclear. Germline V gene sequence: CDR1 MGHDK, CDR2 SYGVNS. This CDR3 has 16 residues. The V and J ends lost 2 bases and 4 bases respectively, with 17 bases between them.